The 10 T cell receptor beta chains below all came from one sample that was sequenced in a study of blood T cell repertoires in COVID-19. Profiling relied on immunoSEQ multiplex PCR, and the TCRdb table lists in-frame clones only, not all of them. This sample carries over 80,000 clones, over 70% of them seen once, and the ten largest clones take approximately 4.6%. The sample was peripheral blood. The receptors derive from a woman between 50 and 59 years old with acute or convalescent COVID-19.

V and J are TRBV7-9 and TRBJ2-7, with 12 bases identical to TRBD2. CDR1 SEHNR and CDR2 FQNEAQ come from the germline V gene (reference sequence). The CDR3 is 14 amino acids. V dropped 5 bases and J dropped 3; count of bases not matched to a gene: 2. In nucleotides, the CDR3 is TGTGCCAGCAGCCCACTAGCGGGGGGCTACGAGCAGTACTTC. It is translated as CASSPLAGGYEQYF.

This clone was observed a single time. The V call is TRBV30, the J call TRBJ1-2; perhaps TRBD1 as D (5 bases). Germline V gene sequence: CDR1 GTSNPN, CDR2 SVGIG (reference sequence). This CDR3 is 12 amino acids long. V lost 6 bases to trimming and J lost 6 bases, with 14 bases between them. The CDR3 nucleotides are TGTGCCTGCCAGGGTATTGGGAATGGCTACACCTTC. Its protein product is CACQGIGNGYTF.

The rearrangement joins TRBV24-1 to TRBJ2-3, with D possibly matching TRBD2 (5 bases). This CDR3 comprises 17 residues. Trimming pared 4 bases from V and 1 base from J, leaving 17 bases between. Germline V lookup: CDR1 KGHDR, CDR2 SFDVKD. The CDR3 DNA is TGTGCCACCAGTGACCCGAAGAGTGTCGGGGGCACAGATACGCAGTATTTT. It is translated as CATSDPKSVGGTDTQYF.

Written as DNA, the CDR3 is TGTGCCAGCAGTTTATCGTCTACAGGCGCGACCCAGTACTTC. Translation: CASSLSSTGATQYF. This rearrangement joins TRBV28 to TRBJ2-5; tentatively, D is TRBD1 (5 bases). V was trimmed by 1 base and J by 7 bases, leaving 13 bases between them. Germline-derived CDR1 and CDR2 are MDHEN and SYDVKM. This CDR3 has 14 residues.

This clone was seen just once. This chain links TRBV9 with TRBJ1-3; D is ambiguous. Germline lookup yields CDR1 SGDLS and CDR2 YYNGEE. The ends were cut back, 3 bases at V and 0 bases at J, with 4 bases in the middle. The CDR3 runs 13 residues. Here the CDR3 reads CASSALSGNTIYF. Here the CDR3 DNA reads TGTGCCAGCAGCGCCCTCTCTGGAAACACCATATATTTT.

The V gene is TRBV9, the J gene TRBJ2-6; weak D call: TRBD1 (6 bases). Trimming took off 4 bases at V and 0 bases at J, with 11 bases between the two ends. Germline lookup yields CDR1 SGDLS and CDR2 YYNGEE. CDR3 size: 16 residues. Written as DNA, the CDR3 is TGTGCCAGCAGCTCCGACAGGTCCTCTGGGGCCAACGTCCTGACTTTC. Protein product: CASSSDRSSGANVLTF. The whole variable domain, remainder taken from reference TRBV9 and TRBJ2-6, is DSGVTQTPKHLITATGQRVTLRCSPRSGDLSVYWYQQSLDQGLQFLIQYYNGEERAKGNILERFSAQQFPDLHSELNLSSLELGDSALYFCASSSDRSSGANVLTFGAGSRLTVL.

This clone has a handful of counts. The rearrangement links TRBV27 to TRBJ1-6; 8 bases are shared with TRBD1. The CDR3 is 14 amino acids. CDR1 and CDR2 (germline): MNHEY, SMNVEV (reference sequence). V lost 7 bases to trimming and J lost 8 bases; unmatched junction nucleotides: 7. The CDR3 DNA reads TGTGCCAGCACCTTCCACAGGGGGGATTCACCCCTCCACTTT. Translation gives CASTFHRGDSPLHF.

V usage is TRBV4-2 and J usage is TRBJ2-7; 11 nucleotides match TRBD2. V gave up 0 bases and J gave up 3 bases; unmatched junction bases: 1. Germline-derived CDR1 and CDR2 are LGHNA and YNFKEQ. CDR3 length: 15 residues. This chain's CDR3 is CASSQDLAGGYEQYF. For the CDR3, the DNA is TGTGCCAGCAGCCAAGATCTAGCGGGGGGCTACGAGCAGTACTTC.

The rearrangement joins TRBV27 to TRBJ2-1; 9 bases fit TRBD2. Germline assignment: CDR1 MNHEY and CDR2 SMNVEV (reference sequence). V shed 6 bases and J 7 bases; nucleotides not matched to a gene: 7. This CDR3 spans 14 amino acids. In DNA, the CDR3 is TGTGCCAGCAGCCCCGGGACTAGCTCGAATGAGCAGTTCTTC. Translation: CASSPGTSSNEQFF.

This chain links TRBV16 with TRBJ1-5; tentative D call: TRBD1 (6 bases). Germline assignment: CDR1 KGHSY and CDR2 FQNENV. This CDR3 spans 16 amino acids. V shed 5 bases and J shed 6 bases, with 20 bases lying between them. The CDR3 bases are TGTGCCAGCAGCTCGCAGGGGACGACGAAGGGTCAGCCCCAGCATTTT. Translating it yields CASSSQGTTKGQPQHF.